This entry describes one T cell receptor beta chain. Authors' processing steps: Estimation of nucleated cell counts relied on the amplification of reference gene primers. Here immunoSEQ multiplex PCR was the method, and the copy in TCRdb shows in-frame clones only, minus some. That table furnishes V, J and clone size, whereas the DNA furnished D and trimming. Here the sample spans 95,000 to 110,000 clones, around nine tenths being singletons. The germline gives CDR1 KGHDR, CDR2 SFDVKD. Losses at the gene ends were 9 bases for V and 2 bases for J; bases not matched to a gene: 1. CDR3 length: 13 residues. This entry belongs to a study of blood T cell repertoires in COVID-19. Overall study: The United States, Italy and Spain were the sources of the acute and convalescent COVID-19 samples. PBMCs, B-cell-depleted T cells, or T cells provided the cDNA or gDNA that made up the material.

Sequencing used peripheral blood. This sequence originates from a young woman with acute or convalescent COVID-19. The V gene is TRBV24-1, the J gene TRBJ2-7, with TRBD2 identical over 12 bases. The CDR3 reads CATGLAGTYEQYF. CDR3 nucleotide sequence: TGTGCCACCGGACTAGCGGGGACCTACGAGCAGTACTTC.